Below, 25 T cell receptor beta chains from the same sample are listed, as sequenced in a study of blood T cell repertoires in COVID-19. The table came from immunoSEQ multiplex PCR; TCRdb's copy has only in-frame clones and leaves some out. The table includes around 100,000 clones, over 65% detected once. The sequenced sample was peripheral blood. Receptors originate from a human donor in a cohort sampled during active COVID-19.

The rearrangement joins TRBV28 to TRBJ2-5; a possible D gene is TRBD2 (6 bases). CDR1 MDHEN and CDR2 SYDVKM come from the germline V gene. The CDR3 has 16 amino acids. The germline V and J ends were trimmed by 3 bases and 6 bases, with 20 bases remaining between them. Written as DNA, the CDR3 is TGTGCCAGCAGTTTCTCCAAGACTGGGGGGAGACAGACCCAGTACTTC. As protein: CASSFSKTGGRQTQYF. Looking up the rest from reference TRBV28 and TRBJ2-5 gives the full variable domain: DVKVTQSSRYLVKRTGEKVFLECVQDMDHENMFWYRQDPGLGLRLIYFSYDVKMKEKGDIPEGYSVSREKKERFSLILESASTNQTSMYLCASSFSKTGGRQTQYFGPGTRLLVL.

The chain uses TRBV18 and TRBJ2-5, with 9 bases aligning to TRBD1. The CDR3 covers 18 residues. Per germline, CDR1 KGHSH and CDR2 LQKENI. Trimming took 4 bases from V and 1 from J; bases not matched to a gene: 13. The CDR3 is CASSRMNSPTGGQETQYF. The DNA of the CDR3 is TGTGCCAGCTCACGAATGAACTCCCCGACAGGGGGCCAAGAGACCCAGTACTTC.

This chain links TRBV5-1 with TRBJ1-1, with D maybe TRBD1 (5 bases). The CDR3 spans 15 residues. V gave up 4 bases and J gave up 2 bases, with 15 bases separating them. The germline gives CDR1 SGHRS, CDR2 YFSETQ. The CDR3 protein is CASSTMGPPNTEAFF. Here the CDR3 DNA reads TGCGCCAGCAGCACCATGGGGCCCCCAAACACTGAAGCTTTCTTT.

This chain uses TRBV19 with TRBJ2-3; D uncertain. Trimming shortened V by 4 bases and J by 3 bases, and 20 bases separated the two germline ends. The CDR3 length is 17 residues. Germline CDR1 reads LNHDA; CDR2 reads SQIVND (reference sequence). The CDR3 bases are TGTGCCAGTAGTACCTTTTACGATGGCCCATCGACAGATACGCAGTATTTT. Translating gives CASSTFYDGPSTDTQYF.

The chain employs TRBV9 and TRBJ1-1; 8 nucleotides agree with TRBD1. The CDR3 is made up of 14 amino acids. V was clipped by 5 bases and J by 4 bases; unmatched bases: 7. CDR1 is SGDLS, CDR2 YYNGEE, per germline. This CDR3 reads CASSARQGSTEAFF. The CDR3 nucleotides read TGTGCCAGCAGTGCCCGACAGGGGAGCACTGAAGCTTTCTTT. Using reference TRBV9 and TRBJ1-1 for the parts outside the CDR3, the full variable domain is DSGVTQTPKHLITATGQRVTLRCSPRSGDLSVYWYQQSLDQGLQFLIQYYNGEERAKGNILERFSAQQFPDLHSELNLSSLELGDSALYFCASSARQGSTEAFFGQGTRLTVV.

CDR3 coding DNA: TGCGCCAGCATAGCACAGGCTGGAAACACCATATATTTT. It yields the protein CASIAQAGNTIYF. V and J are TRBV10-2 and TRBJ1-3, with TRBD1 as a possible D gene (5 bases). Trimming removed 7 bases from V and 2 bases from J, with 9 bases in between. From germline, CDR1 is WSHSY and CDR2 SAAADI. CDR3 size: 13 residues.

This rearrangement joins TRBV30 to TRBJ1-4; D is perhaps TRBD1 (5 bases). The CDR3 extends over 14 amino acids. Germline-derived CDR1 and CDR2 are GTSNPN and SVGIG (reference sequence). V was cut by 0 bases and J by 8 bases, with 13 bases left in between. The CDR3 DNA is TGTGCCTGGAGTGTACAGCAGTCAGGGGAAAAACTGTTTTTT. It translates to CAWSVQQSGEKLFF.

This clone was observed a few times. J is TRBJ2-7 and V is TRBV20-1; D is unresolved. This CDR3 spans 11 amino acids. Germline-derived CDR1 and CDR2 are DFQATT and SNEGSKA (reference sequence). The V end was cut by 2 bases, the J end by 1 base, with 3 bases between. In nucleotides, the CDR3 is TGCAGTGCTAGATCGTCCTACGAGCAGTACTTC. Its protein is CSARSSYEQYF.

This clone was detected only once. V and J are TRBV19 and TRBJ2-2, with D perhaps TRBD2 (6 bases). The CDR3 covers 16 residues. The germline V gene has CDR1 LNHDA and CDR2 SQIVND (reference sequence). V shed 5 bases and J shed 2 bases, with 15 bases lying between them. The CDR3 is CASSPGGSGNTGELFF. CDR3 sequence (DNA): TGTGCCAGTAGTCCCGGAGGGAGTGGAAACACCGGGGAGCTGTTTTTT.

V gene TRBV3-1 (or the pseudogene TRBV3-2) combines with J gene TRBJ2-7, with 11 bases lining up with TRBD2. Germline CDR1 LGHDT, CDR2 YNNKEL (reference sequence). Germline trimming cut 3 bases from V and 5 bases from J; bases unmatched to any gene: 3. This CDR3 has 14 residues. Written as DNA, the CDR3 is TGTGCCAGCAGCCAGTATAGCGGGAGGGACGAGCAGTACTTC. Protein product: CASSQYSGRDEQYF.

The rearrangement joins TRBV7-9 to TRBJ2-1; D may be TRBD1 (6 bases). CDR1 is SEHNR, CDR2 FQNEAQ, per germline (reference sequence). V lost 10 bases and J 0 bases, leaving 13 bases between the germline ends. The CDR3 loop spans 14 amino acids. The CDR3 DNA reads TGTGCCACGTTCAAGGACAGCTCCTACAATGAGCAGTTCTTC. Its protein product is CATFKDSSYNEQFF.

The CDR3 DNA is TGTGCCAGCTCACCACCGATGCGGGGGGGCAGGGGAGATACGCAGTATTTT. It specifies CASSPPMRGGRGDTQYF. J is TRBJ2-3 and V is TRBV18, with 9 nucleotides matching TRBD2. V gave up 0 bases and J gave up 5 bases; unmatched junction bases: 9. CDR1 is KGHSH and CDR2 is LQKENI in the germline V gene. CDR3 length equals 17 residues.

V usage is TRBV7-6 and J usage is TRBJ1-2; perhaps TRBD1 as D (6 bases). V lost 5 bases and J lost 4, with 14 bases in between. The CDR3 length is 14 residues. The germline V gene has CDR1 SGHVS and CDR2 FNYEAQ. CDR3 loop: CASSPRQETYGYTF. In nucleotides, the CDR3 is TGTGCCAGCAGCCCCAGACAGGAGACCTATGGCTACACCTTC.

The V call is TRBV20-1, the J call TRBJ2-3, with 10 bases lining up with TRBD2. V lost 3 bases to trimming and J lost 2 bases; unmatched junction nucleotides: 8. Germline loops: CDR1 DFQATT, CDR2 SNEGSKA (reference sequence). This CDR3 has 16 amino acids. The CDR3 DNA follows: TGCAGTGCTAGTGACTCTAGCGGGAGTCTCACAGATACGCAGTATTTT. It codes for CSASDSSGSLTDTQYF.

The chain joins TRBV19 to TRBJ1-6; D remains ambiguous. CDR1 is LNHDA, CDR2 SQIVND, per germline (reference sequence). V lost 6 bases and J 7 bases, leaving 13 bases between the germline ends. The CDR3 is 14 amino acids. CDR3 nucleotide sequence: TGTGCCAGTAGGGGCCAAGTGTCGAATTCACCCCTCCACTTT. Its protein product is CASRGQVSNSPLHF.

The CDR3 bases are TGTGCCATCAGGGGACAGGGAGGTAACTATGGCTACACCTTC. Encoded protein: CAIRGQGGNYGYTF. The chain couples TRBV10-3 to TRBJ1-2, with 9 positions matching TRBD1. The ends lost 6 bases at V and 1 base at J; junction bases unmatched: 3. Germline-derived CDR1 and CDR2 are ENHRY and SYGVKD. There are 14 residues in the CDR3.

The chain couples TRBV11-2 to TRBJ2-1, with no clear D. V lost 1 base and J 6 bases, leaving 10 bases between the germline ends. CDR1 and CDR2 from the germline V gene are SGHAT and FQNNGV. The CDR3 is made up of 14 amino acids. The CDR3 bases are TGTGCCAGCAGCTTAGTCGATTTTAGCAATGAGCAGTTCTTC. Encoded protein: CASSLVDFSNEQFF.

CDR3 amino acids: CASSYSLQGQGSQYF. Written as DNA, the CDR3 is TGTGCCAGCAGTTACTCTCTCCAGGGCCAAGGGTCGCAGTATTTT. The V gene is TRBV6-2 or TRBV6-3, the J gene TRBJ2-3; a possible D gene is TRBD1 (5 bases). This CDR3 has 15 residues. V was trimmed by 0 bases and J by 10 bases, leaving 17 bases between them. Germline V lookup: CDR1 MNHEY, CDR2 SVGEGT.

The CDR3 sequence is CASSERWGGDTQYF. The CDR3, as DNA: TGTGCCAGCAGTGAACGGTGGGGGGGAGATACGCAGTATTTT. The J gene is TRBJ2-3, the V gene TRBV2; 7 bases are shared with TRBD2. Germline V gene lookup returns CDR1 SNHLY and CDR2 FYNNEI. The CDR3 loop spans 14 amino acids. V shed 2 bases and J 5 bases; nucleotides not matched to a gene: 4.

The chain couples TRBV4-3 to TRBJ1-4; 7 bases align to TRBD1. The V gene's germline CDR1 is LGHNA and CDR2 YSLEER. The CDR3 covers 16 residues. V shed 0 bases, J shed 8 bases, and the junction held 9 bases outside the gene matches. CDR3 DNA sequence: TGCGCCAGCAGCCAAGATGGTCGGGACAGCGGGGAAAAACTGTTTTTT. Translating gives CASSQDGRDSGEKLFF.

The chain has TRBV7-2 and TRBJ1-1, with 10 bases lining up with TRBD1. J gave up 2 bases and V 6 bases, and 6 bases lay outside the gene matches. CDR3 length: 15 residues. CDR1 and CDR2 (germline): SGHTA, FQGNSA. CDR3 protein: CASSSDRGHNTEAFF. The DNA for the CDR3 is TGTGCCAGCAGTTCTGACAGGGGGCACAACACTGAAGCTTTCTTT.

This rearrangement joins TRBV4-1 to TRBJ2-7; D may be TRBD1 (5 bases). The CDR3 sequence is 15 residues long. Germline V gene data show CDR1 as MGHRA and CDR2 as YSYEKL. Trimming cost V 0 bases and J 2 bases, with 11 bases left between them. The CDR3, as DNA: TGCGCCAGCAGCCAAGAGCAGGGCCCCCCCTACGAGCAGTACTTC. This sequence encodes CASSQEQGPPYEQYF.

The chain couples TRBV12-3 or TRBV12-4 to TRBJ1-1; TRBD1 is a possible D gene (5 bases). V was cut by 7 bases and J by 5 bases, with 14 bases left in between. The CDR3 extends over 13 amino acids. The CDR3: CASKHRILTEAFF. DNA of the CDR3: TGTGCCAGCAAGCACAGGATTTTGACTGAAGCTTTCTTT.

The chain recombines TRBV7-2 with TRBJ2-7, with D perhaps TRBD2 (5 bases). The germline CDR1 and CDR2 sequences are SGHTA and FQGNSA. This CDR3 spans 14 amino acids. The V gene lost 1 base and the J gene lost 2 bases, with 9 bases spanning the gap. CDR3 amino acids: CASSLVTGTYEQYF. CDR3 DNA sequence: TGTGCCAGCAGCTTAGTCACGGGAACCTACGAGCAGTACTTC.

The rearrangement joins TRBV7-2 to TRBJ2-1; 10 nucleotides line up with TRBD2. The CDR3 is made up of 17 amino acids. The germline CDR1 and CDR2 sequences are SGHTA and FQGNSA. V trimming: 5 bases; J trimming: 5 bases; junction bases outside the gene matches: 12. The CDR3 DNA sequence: TGTGCCAGCAGCCCACGCTTAGCGGGGGGCCAAAACAATGAGCAGTTCTTC. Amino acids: CASSPRLAGGQNNEQFF. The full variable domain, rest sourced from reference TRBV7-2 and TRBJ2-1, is GAGVSQSPSNKVTEKGKDVELRCDPISGHTALYWYRQSLGQGLEFLIYFQGNSAPDKSGLPSDRFSAERTGGSVSTLTIQRTQQEDSAVYLCASSPRLAGGQNNEQFFGPGTRLTVL.